The rows below give T cell receptor beta chains drawn from one sample of a study of beta chain features in type 1 diabetes. Generated by immunoSEQ multiplex PCR, the TCRdb table keeps only in-frame clones and is missing some. The sample lists 200,000 to 250,000 clones; 11% were seen once. Source material: central memory CD4+ T cells from blood. These receptor sequences come from a man younger than 35 in good health. The CDR3 runs from the conserved cysteine through the conserved F or W. The D gene is left open where the match is weak. Clone size, where shown, is once, few, many, or a class for clones that have expanded.

size	V	J	D	CDR3	DNA
few	TRBV4-1	TRBJ2-5	NA	CASSQDYMSVLTVETQYF	TGCGCCAGCAGCCAAGATTACATGAGTGTCTTAACTGTAGAGACCCAGTACTTC
NA	TRBV23-1	TRBJ2-7	NA	CASSQPRDTPLTYEQYF	TGCGCCAGCAGTCAGCCGAGGGACACCCCGTTGACCTACGAGCAGTACTTC
NA	TRBV4-2	TRBJ2-7	TRBD1	CASSQQTGHEQYF	TGTGCCAGCAGCCAACAGACAGGGCACGAGCAGTACTTC
few	TRBV5-1	TRBJ2-3	TRBD1	CASSSGQGTDTQYF	TGCGCCAGCAGCTCCGGACAGGGAACAGATACGCAGTATTTT
NA	TRBV29-1	TRBJ1-2	TRBD1	CSASGGNGYTF	TGCAGCGCTTCAGGGGGTAATGGCTACACCTTC
few	TRBV28	TRBJ2-7	NA	CASSLSGPRREQYF	TGTGCCAGCAGTTTATCCGGACCACGTCGGGAGCAGTACTTC
NA	TRBV18	TRBJ2-7	TRBD2	CASSGGLARHEQYF	TGTGCCAGCTCCGGGGGACTAGCCAGGCACGAGCAGTACTTC
NA	TRBV15	TRBJ2-3	TRBD2	CATSRPRAGDGTDTQYF	TGTGCCACCAGCAGACCCCGAGCGGGAGACGGCACAGATACGCAGTATTTT
NA	TRBV4-1	TRBJ1-1	NA	CASSHDRGLNTEAFF	TGCGCCAGCAGCCATGACCGGGGCTTGAACACTGAAGCTTTCTTT
few	TRBV21-1	TRBJ2-5	NA	CASSKQGGSQETQYF	TGTGCCAGCAGCAAACAAGGGGGAAGCCAAGAGACCCAGTACTTC
NA	TRBV30	TRBJ2-2	NA	CAWRSRGAGVTGELFF	TGTGCCTGGAGATCCAGGGGTGCGGGTGTCACCGGGGAGCTGTTTTTT
few	TRBV5-4	TRBJ2-7	NA	CASSTGPYEQYF	TGTGCCAGCAGCACCGGACCCTACGAGCAGTACTTC
few	TRBV15	TRBJ2-4	TRBD2	CATSREELADLAKNIQYF	TGTGCCACCAGCAGAGAGGAACTAGCGGATCTAGCCAAAAACATTCAGTACTTC
NA	TRBV6-6	TRBJ2-6	NA	CASSYEGFAGANVLTF	TGTGCCAGCAGTTACGAAGGGTTTGCTGGGGCCAACGTCCTGACTTTC
NA	TRBV13	TRBJ2-1	NA	CASSVTGGVEQFF	TGTGCCAGCAGCGTCACCGGGGGTGTTGAGCAGTTCTTC
NA	TRBV7-9	TRBJ2-7	TRBD2	CASSQGLAGYEQYF	TGTGCCAGCAGCCAGGGACTAGCGGGGTACGAGCAGTACTTC
NA	TRBV30	TRBJ1-1	TRBD1	CAWSIKGAPTEAFF	TGTGCCTGGAGTATCAAGGGGGCACCCACTGAAGCTTTCTTT
NA	TRBV2	TRBJ2-1	NA	CASSEARGYYNEQFF	TGTGCCAGCAGTGAAGCCAGGGGCTACTACAATGAGCAGTTCTTC
many	TRBV9	TRBJ2-1	TRBD2	CASSSRRAGVGEQFF	TGTGCCAGCAGCTCCCGCCGAGCGGGAGTCGGTGAGCAGTTCTTC
few	TRBV30	TRBJ2-5	NA	CAWSVYVQETQYF	TGTGCCTGGAGTGTGTACGTTCAAGAGACCCAGTACTTC
NA	TRBV7-9	TRBJ2-5	TRBD1	CASSLKVFGGTGEKETQYF	TGTGCCAGCAGCTTAAAAGTATTTGGGGGGACAGGAGAGAAGGAGACCCAGTACTTC
NA	TRBV7-9	TRBJ1-4	NA	CASSRGQRENEKLFF	TGTGCCAGCAGCCGAGGACAGCGGGAGAATGAAAAACTGTTTTTT
few	TRBV4-3	TRBJ2-4	NA	CASSLQNIQYF	TGCGCCAGCAGCCTGCAAAACATTCAGTACTTC
NA	TRBV5-4	TRBJ2-1	NA	CASSRQAESSYNEQFF	TGTGCCAGCAGCCGCCAAGCGGAGAGCTCCTACAATGAGCAGTTCTTC
few	TRBV14	TRBJ1-2	TRBD1	CASSQVGDRRNYGYTF	TGTGCCAGCAGCCAAGTGGGGGACAGGAGAAACTATGGCTACACCTTC
few	TRBV29-1	TRBJ2-5	NA	CSVEVIQETQYF	TGCAGCGTTGAGGTGATCCAAGAGACCCAGTACTTC
few	TRBV5-1	TRBJ2-5	NA	CASQEGLRETQYF	TGCGCCAGCCAAGAGGGATTACGGGAGACCCAGTACTTC
NA	TRBV5-1	TRBJ2-3	NA	CASSVFSPSTDTQYF	TGCGCCAGCAGCGTATTTTCGCCTAGCACAGATACGCAGTATTTT
few	TRBV14	TRBJ2-1	TRBD2	CASSPPGLAPYNEQFF	TGTGCCAGCAGCCCCCCGGGACTAGCCCCCTACAATGAGCAGTTCTTC
once	TRBV5-1	TRBJ2-3	NA	CASSLEGHTDTQYF	TGCGCCAGCAGCTTGGAGGGCCATACGGATACGCAGTATTTT
NA	TRBV10-3	TRBJ2-1	NA	CAISVDPREQFF	TGTGCCATCAGTGTTGACCCCAGGGAGCAGTTCTTC
NA	TRBV9	TRBJ2-1	TRBD2	CASSVAGGPYNEQFF	TGTGCCAGCAGCGTAGCGGGAGGGCCCTACAATGAGCAGTTCTTC
NA	TRBV6-5	TRBJ1-1	NA	CASSYSSIQDTEAFF	TGTGCCAGCAGTTACTCAAGTATACAGGACACTGAAGCTTTCTTT
many	TRBV28	TRBJ2-3	TRBD2	CASSQHTPSGRPDTQYF	TGTGCCAGCAGTCAACACACTCCTAGCGGGAGACCAGATACGCAGTATTTT
NA	TRBV6-5	TRBJ2-7	NA	CASRAKLRPPYEQYF	TGTGCCAGCAGAGCTAAATTACGTCCCCCCTACGAGCAGTACTTC
few	TRBV7-2	TRBJ2-1	TRBD2	CASSMRTSGSSNEQFF	TGTGCCAGCAGCATGAGGACTAGCGGGAGCTCCAATGAGCAGTTCTTC